This TCR beta chain stems from a study of spatial heterogeneity in lung cancer. V lost 1 base, J lost 4 bases, and 14 bases lay in between. CDR3 length: 15 residues. Looked up from germline, CDR1 is MGHRA and CDR2 is YSYEKL. TCRdb re-called the 5' RACE reads through MiXCR, storing one row per CDR3 protein. This table has under 8,500 distinct CDR3 sequences, 5.4% appearing once. Time point in this sample: sample taken at primary tumor resection. Whole RNA, which was extracted from tumor, nontumor lung tissue or frozen PBMC, was sequenced without any cell sorting. By share, this clonotype counts as medium-sized.

Specimen: normal lung tissue next to the tumor, collected at surgery. The TCR was taken from a female donor with early-stage non-small cell lung cancer. This rearrangement joins TRBV4-1 to TRBJ2-7; maybe TRBD1 (6 bases). CDR3 DNA sequence: TGCGCCAGCAGCCAAGGGGGGACAAACGCGTACGAGCAGTACTTC. Amino acid sequence: CASSQGGTNAYEQYF.